Listed here is a single TCR beta chain. Per germline, CDR1 SGHTA and CDR2 FQGNSA. The V and J ends lost 1 base and 6 bases respectively, with 12 bases between them. CDR3 length: 14 amino acids. These data are taken from a study of blood T cell repertoires in COVID-19. Original processing methods: Counts of nucleated cells, estimated from reference gene primer amplification, were obtained. TCRdb's table, derived via immunoSEQ multiplex PCR, lists solely in-frame clones and lacks some. Clone size and V and J calls were adopted from that table, with D and trimming inferred from the DNA. The table lists about 27,000 clones, around 83% of them singletons.

What was sequenced was peripheral blood. The sequence came from an older man with active COVID-19. The chain employs TRBV7-2 and TRBJ1-2; D perhaps matches TRBD1 (5 bases). The CDR3 sequence: CASSLVWGGDGYTF. DNA for the CDR3: TGTGCCAGCAGCTTAGTGTGGGGAGGGGATGGCTACACCTTC.